Below are 27 T cell receptor beta chains sequenced from a single sample in a study of cytomegalovirus exposure and HLA in healthy donors. In the PCR, 60 Vbeta and 13 Jbeta primers were used. Assay used: immunoSEQ multiplex PCR; TCRdb lists only in-frame clones, some missing. The sample consists of some 120,000 clones, 74% of them appearing once. Sequenced input: PBMCs. These receptors were obtained from a woman aged 45-60 years in good health and CMV-seropositive.

The chain couples TRBV6-6 to TRBJ2-2; tentatively, D is TRBD2 (7 bases). Trimming took 7 bases from V and 6 from J, leaving 21 bases between them. CDR1 and CDR2 from the germline V gene are MNHNY and SVGAGI (reference sequence). This CDR3 region has 16 residues. Here the CDR3 reads CASILALGGSPGELFF. The CDR3 region has the DNA TGTGCCAGCATACTAGCGCTGGGGGGCAGCCCCGGGGAGCTGTTTTTT.

The CDR3 spells CASSPGGRGDQPQHF. The CDR3 DNA follows: TGTGCCAGCAGCCCCGGGGGGAGGGGAGATCAGCCCCAGCATTTT. The V and J genes are TRBV7-2 and TRBJ1-5, with a tentative D call TRBD1 (5 bases). The CDR3 totals 15 residues. Germline V gives CDR1 SGHTA, CDR2 FQGNSA. V lost 5 bases to trimming and J lost 5 bases, with 16 bases between them.

V is TRBV12-5 and J is TRBJ2-4, with TRBD1 matching over 7 bases. Per germline, CDR1 LGHNT and CDR2 FRNRAP. The CDR3 has 13 residues. The V segment lost 3 bases and the J segment 8 bases; nucleotides outside the gene matches: 4. The CDR3 bases are TGTGCTAGTGGTTTAAGGGACAGTTACATTCAGTACTTC. The encoded protein is CASGLRDSYIQYF.

The V and J genes are TRBV19 and TRBJ1-2, with 10 bases that match TRBD1. V trimming: 5 bases; J trimming: 4 bases; junction bases outside the gene matches: 7. This CDR3 comprises 15 residues. Germline-derived CDR1 and CDR2 are LNHDA and SQIVND (reference sequence). This chain's CDR3 is CASSLTGGGFYGYTF. CDR3 sequence (DNA): TGTGCCAGTAGTCTGACAGGGGGCGGATTCTATGGCTACACCTTC.

This clone was seen a single time. This chain uses TRBV30 with TRBJ1-1; 9 bases are a match to TRBD1. CDR3 size: 16 residues. Germline V gene sequence: CDR1 GTSNPN, CDR2 SVGIG (reference sequence). Trimming took 5 bases from V and 10 from J; bases not matched to a gene: 20. CDR3 coding DNA: TGTGCCTGGGTCCACCCCGGGACAGGGATACGTGGTGGAGCTTTCTTT. It specifies CAWVHPGTGIRGGAFF.

The CDR3 DNA follows: TGTGCCAGTAGTATAAGGGGTTCCGAGCAGTACTTC. Amino acids: CASSIRGSEQYF. The chain combines TRBV19 with TRBJ2-7; TRBD1 is a possible D gene (5 bases). The length of the CDR3 is 12 residues. The germline CDR1 and CDR2 sequences are LNHDA and SQIVND (reference sequence). V shed 2 bases and J shed 6 bases, with 8 bases lying between them.

This rearrangement joins TRBV27 to TRBJ1-6; possible D gene TRBD1, 5 bases. V lost 1 base and J 6 bases, leaving 13 bases between the germline ends. This CDR3 has 16 amino acids. The V gene's germline CDR1 is MNHEY and CDR2 SMNVEV (reference sequence). The CDR3 here is CASSLWGGGPNSPLHF. In DNA form, the CDR3 reads TGTGCCAGCAGTTTATGGGGCGGGGGACCTAATTCACCCCTCCACTTT.

The genes are TRBV11-2 and TRBJ2-5; 12 positions match TRBD2. In germline, CDR1 is SGHAT, CDR2 FQNNGV. The CDR3 contains 16 residues. Germline trimming cut 5 bases from V and 7 bases from J; bases unmatched to any gene: 11. CDR3 sequence: CASSPGGGGLAGTQYF. CDR3 DNA: TGTGCCAGCAGCCCAGGAGGCGGGGGACTAGCGGGGACCCAGTACTTC.

The rearrangement uses TRBV28 and TRBJ2-2; D ambiguous. The germline gives CDR1 MDHEN, CDR2 SYDVKM. The CDR3 runs 11 residues. Trimming cost V 6 bases and J 4 bases, with 3 bases left between them. The CDR3 loop is CASSGTGELFF. In DNA, the CDR3 is TGTGCCAGCAGCGGCACCGGGGAGCTGTTTTTT.

The chain uses TRBV7-9 and TRBJ2-2; 7 bases fit TRBD1. In germline, CDR1 is SEHNR, CDR2 FQNEAQ (reference sequence). V shed 3 bases, J shed 3 bases, and the junction held 7 bases outside the gene matches. The CDR3 length is 16 residues. CDR3 DNA: TGTGCCAGCAGCTTTATAGGGGGCTGGGACACCGGGGAGCTGTTTTTT. As protein: CASSFIGGWDTGELFF.

The rearrangement links TRBV18 to TRBJ1-5, with TRBD1 identical over 8 bases. With V trimmed by 1 base and J by 4 bases, 0 bases remained unmatched. CDR1 is KGHSH and CDR2 is LQKENI in the germline V gene. The CDR3 is 14 amino acids. CDR3 sequence (DNA): TGTGCCAGCTCACCACGGACAGGGAATCAGCCCCAGCATTTT. Protein sequence: CASSPRTGNQPQHF.

This chain links TRBV7-8 with TRBJ2-2; 11 bases are a match to TRBD2. V shed 3 bases and J 4 bases; nucleotides not matched to a gene: 10. The CDR3 is 18 residues long. Germline V gives CDR1 SGHVS, CDR2 FQNEAQ. The CDR3 DNA sequence: TGTGCCAGCAGCTTTCCGACTAGCGGGGTGGTTTTCACCGGGGAGCTGTTTTTT. It codes for CASSFPTSGVVFTGELFF.

The chain uses TRBV30 and TRBJ1-4, with unresolved D. The CDR3 loop spans 14 amino acids. Per germline, CDR1 GTSNPN and CDR2 SVGIG (reference sequence). Between the trimmed V and J ends, which lost 4 bases and 0 bases, there was a span of 9 bases. CDR3 protein: CAWKRVATNEKLFF. In DNA, the CDR3 is TGTGCCTGGAAGAGGGTTGCAACTAATGAAAAACTGTTTTTT.

A note on this clone: A junction boundary mismatches the germline segment, possibly from a read error. The rearrangement joins TRBV7-9 to TRBJ1-1, with D perhaps TRBD1 (5 bases). The CDR3 spans 15 residues. Germline V gene sequence: CDR1 SEHNR, CDR2 FQNEAQ (reference sequence). Here the CDR3 DNA reads TGTTCCAGCAGCTCTCCGACAGATATCAACACTGAAGCTTTCTTT. Translated, it gives CSSSSPTDINTEAFF.

J is TRBJ2-3 and V is TRBV4-1, with 11 bases that match TRBD2. The CDR3 extends over 20 amino acids. V shed 4 bases, J shed 0 bases, and the junction held 15 bases outside the gene matches. Germline V gives CDR1 MGHRA, CDR2 YSYEKL. For the CDR3, the DNA is TGCGCCAGCAGCCCGGGGGTAGCGGGGGGGCCAATTACTAGCACAGATACGCAGTATTTT. Amino acid sequence: CASSPGVAGGPITSTDTQYF.

The chain links TRBV27 to TRBJ2-5; 10 nucleotides align to TRBD1. Germline V gene data show CDR1 as MNHEY and CDR2 as SMNVEV (reference sequence). Trimming took 4 bases from V and 5 from J; bases not matched to a gene: 10. The CDR3 totals 16 residues. CDR3: CASSSTDRGLWETQYF. The CDR3 DNA sequence: TGTGCCAGCAGTTCAACCGACAGGGGGCTTTGGGAGACCCAGTACTTC.

In this sample, this clone turned up many times. The rearrangement uses TRBV9 and TRBJ2-7, with TRBD2 as a possible D gene (6 bases). This CDR3 comprises 14 residues. Deletions cut 3 bases from V and 1 base from J, with 11 bases between. Germline-derived CDR1 and CDR2 are SGDLS and YYNGEE. The CDR3 sequence is CASSAAGGSYEQYF. Here the CDR3 DNA reads TGTGCCAGCAGCGCCGCCGGGGGATCCTACGAGCAGTACTTC.

The chain links TRBV12-5 to TRBJ1-6, with TRBD1 matching 9 bases. The CDR3 is 12 residues long. Per the germline V gene, CDR1 is LGHNT and CDR2 is FRNRAP. CDR3 bases: TGTGCAGTGGGACAGGGCGATTCACCCCTCCACTTT. This gives the protein CAVGQGDSPLHF. Looking up the rest from reference TRBV12-5 and TRBJ1-6 gives the full variable domain: DARVTQTPRHKVTEMGQEVTMRCQPILGHNTVFWYRQTMMQGLELLAYFRNRAPLDDSGMPKDRFSAEMPDATLATLKIQPSEPRDSAVYFCAVGQGDSPLHFGNGTRLTVT.

The J gene is TRBJ1-2, the V gene TRBV6-6; D possibly corresponds to TRBD1 (6 bases). This CDR3 spans 14 amino acids. V lost 6 bases, J lost 4 bases, and 15 bases lay in between. Germline loops: CDR1 MNHNY, CDR2 SVGAGI (reference sequence). The CDR3 sequence is CASSPSTGIYGYTF. As DNA, the CDR3 is TGTGCCAGCAGCCCCTCAACAGGGATCTATGGCTACACCTTC.

The chain links TRBV27 to TRBJ2-7; D gene ambiguous. Per germline, CDR1 MNHEY and CDR2 SMNVEV (reference sequence). Trimming removed 5 bases from V and 1 base from J, with 12 bases in between. This CDR3 has 14 amino acids. The CDR3 sequence: CASSLGALSYEQYF. CDR3 coding DNA: TGTGCCAGCAGTCTAGGAGCTCTTTCCTACGAGCAGTACTTC.

V usage is TRBV6-5 and J usage is TRBJ1-2; tentatively, D is TRBD1 (6 bases). Deletions cut 7 bases from V and 4 bases from J, with 13 bases between. Germline CDR1 reads MNHEY; CDR2 reads SVGAGI. CDR3 length: 13 residues. This chain's CDR3 is CASTRTDAYGYTF. CDR3 bases: TGTGCCAGCACCCGGACAGATGCCTATGGCTACACCTTC.

This clone was picked up one time. The chain is built from TRBV10-3 and TRBJ2-3; TRBD1 matches 10 bases. The length of the CDR3 is 15 residues. Per the germline V gene, CDR1 is ENHRY and CDR2 is SYGVKD. Trimming took 10 bases from V and 6 from J; bases not matched to a gene: 13. CDR3 loop: CATMGDRGTVDTQYF. DNA of the CDR3: TGTGCCACCATGGGGGACAGGGGAACTGTGGATACGCAGTATTTT.

The CDR3 nucleotides are TGTGCCAGCAGCTTAGCTACTGGCGGGTCCTACAATGAGCAGTTCTTC. Its translation is CASSLATGGSYNEQFF. The rearrangement links TRBV7-2 to TRBJ2-1, with a possible D match to TRBD2 (5 bases). CDR1 SGHTA and CDR2 FQGNSA come from the germline V gene. This CDR3 has 16 amino acids. V was cut by 0 bases and J by 1 base, with 10 bases left in between. The variable domain in full, completed from reference TRBV7-2 and TRBJ2-1, reads GAGVSQSPSNKVTEKGKDVELRCDPISGHTALYWYRQSLGQGLEFLIYFQGNSAPDKSGLPSDRFSAERTGGSVSTLTIQRTQQEDSAVYLCASSLATGGSYNEQFFGPGTRLTVL.

This clone showed up just a few times. The genes are TRBV4-2 and TRBJ2-2, with 10 bases lining up with TRBD1. In germline, CDR1 is LGHNA, CDR2 YNFKEQ. With 0 bases clipped from V and 4 bases from J, the junction kept 5 bases outside the gene matches. The CDR3 spans 17 residues. CDR3 DNA: TGTGCCAGCAGCCAAGATACAGGACAGGGGGGCACCGGGGAGCTGTTTTTT. This codes for CASSQDTGQGGTGELFF.

This chain joins TRBV23-1 and TRBJ2-7, with a possible D match to TRBD2 (7 bases). TRBV23-1 is an ORF, and what it does is uncertain. The CDR3 loop spans 21 amino acids. V dropped 2 bases and J dropped 1 base, with 30 bases sitting between them. The CDR3 DNA follows: TGCGCCAGCAGTCAAACCCCCCGGTGCGGGGGCACCAAACCCGAGTCCTACGAGCAGTACTTC. It translates to CASSQTPRCGGTKPESYEQYF.

This clone was observed a few times. V is TRBV5-6 and J is TRBJ1-5; no firm D call. The germline gives CDR1 SGHDT, CDR2 YYEEEE. The CDR3 runs to 15 residues. V was cut by 4 bases and J by 0 bases, with 11 bases left in between. The CDR3 region is CASSARGYSNQPQHF. In DNA, the CDR3 is TGTGCCAGCAGCGCACGGGGTTATAGCAATCAGCCCCAGCATTTT. The full variable domain, with the rest looked up from reference TRBV5-6 and TRBJ1-5, is DAGVTQSPTHLIKTRGQQVTLRCSPKSGHDTVSWYQQALGQGPQFIFQYYEEEERQRGNFPDRFSGHQFPNYSSELNVNALLLGDSALYLCASSARGYSNQPQHFGDGTRLSIL.

V gene TRBV13 combines with J gene TRBJ2-3; 11 bases are shared with TRBD2. CDR1 and CDR2 from the germline V gene are PRHDT and FYEKMQ (reference sequence). V lost 3 bases to trimming and J lost 3 bases; unmatched junction nucleotides: 2. This CDR3 comprises 15 residues. CDR3 sequence: CASSLTSGVTDTQYF. DNA of the CDR3: TGTGCCAGCAGCTTGACTAGCGGGGTGACAGATACGCAGTATTTT.